This entry features one T cell receptor (beta chain) sequence. Here immunoSEQ multiplex PCR was the method, and the copy in TCRdb shows in-frame clones only, minus some. The repertoire includes 120,000 or so clones, around 90% of them detected once, and about 2.6% sits in the top ten. The data were taken from a study of control samples from healthy donors and cancer patients. The V gene's germline CDR1 is LNHDA and CDR2 SQIVND (reference sequence). V dropped 10 bases and J dropped 9 bases, with 13 bases sitting between them. The CDR3 runs to 11 residues. This chain uses TRBV19 with TRBJ2-1, with a possible D match to TRBD1 (6 bases). The sequencing input was blood. The clonotype originates from a man aged 18 to 29 in good health. Written as DNA, the CDR3 is TGTGCCACCCAAAGGGGGTTTGAGCAGTTCTTC. Translation gives CATQRGFEQFF.